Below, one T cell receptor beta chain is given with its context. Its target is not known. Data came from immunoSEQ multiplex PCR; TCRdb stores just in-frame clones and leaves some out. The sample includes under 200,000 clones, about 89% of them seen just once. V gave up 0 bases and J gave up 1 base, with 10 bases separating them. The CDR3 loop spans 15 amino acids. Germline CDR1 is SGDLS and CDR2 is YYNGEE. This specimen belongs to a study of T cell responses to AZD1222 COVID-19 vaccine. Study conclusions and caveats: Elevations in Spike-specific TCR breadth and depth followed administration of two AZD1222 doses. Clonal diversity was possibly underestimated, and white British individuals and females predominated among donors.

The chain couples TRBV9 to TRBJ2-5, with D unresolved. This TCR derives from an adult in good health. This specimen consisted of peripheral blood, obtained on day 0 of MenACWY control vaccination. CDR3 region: CASSVAPTGQETQYF. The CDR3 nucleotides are TGTGCCAGCAGCGTAGCCCCAACCGGCCAAGAGACCCAGTACTTC.